This TCR beta chain was documented in a study of shared clonotypes between healthy human individuals. In the authors' methods: ImmunoSEQ output held junction-only sequences without quality scores, so filtering differed. Generated by immunoSEQ multiplex PCR, the TCRdb table keeps only in-frame clones and is missing some. V, J and clone size were drawn from that table, and D and trimming were deduced from the DNA. The data contain a few million clones, approximately 95% of them singletons. With respect to this clone: Antigen unknown.

Study results and limitations: Donors were few, which limited the genetic and exposure-history diversity represented. A generally larger estimated richness was seen in naive subsets than in memory subsets.

The receptor's source is a man younger than 35 in good health. The sample taken for sequencing was naive CD4+ T cells sorted from blood. As to subset: CD45RA+ positively selected.

The chain's CDR3 is CASSLPPTRVSPHTEAFF. The CDR3 coding sequence is TGTGCCAGCAGTTTACCCCCAACAAGGGTTTCACCCCACACTGAAGCTTTCTTT. The chain is built from TRBV27 and TRBJ1-1; D ambiguous. The CDR3 is 18 residues long. The germline CDR1 and CDR2 sequences are MNHEY and SMNVEV (reference sequence). V lost 2 bases to trimming and J lost 3 bases, with 22 bases between them.